This entry is about one TCR beta chain. Antigen: not known. This sample is drawn from a study of cytomegalovirus exposure and HLA in healthy donors. General observations from the study: TRBV6-2, TRBV6-3 and some other V segments were excluded as indistinguishable.

Trimming took 6 bases from V and 7 from J, leaving 12 bases between them. The CDR3 sequence is 11 residues long. The V gene's germline CDR1 is DFQATT and CDR2 SNEGSKA (reference sequence). Both 60 Vbeta primers and 13 Jbeta primers went into the PCR. Using immunoSEQ multiplex PCR, the repertoire was profiled, and TCRdb retains in-frame clones only, with some absent. Counted here are some 150,000 clones, about 80% occurring once; the ten biggest clones make up 1.9%. Sequenced: PBMCs. This chain links TRBV20-1 with TRBJ1-1, with D perhaps matching TRBD1 (6 bases). This TCR came from a middle-aged woman in good health and CMV-seronegative. CDR3 nucleotides: TGCAGTGCCGACCGGGACAATGAAGCTTTCTTT. Its translation: CSADRDNEAFF.